These T cell receptor beta chains were read from a single sample in a study of graft-versus-host responses after intestinal transplantation. No antigen has been assigned to these receptors. Data came from immunoSEQ multiplex PCR; TCRdb stores just in-frame clones and leaves some out. This sample has more than 100,000 clones; around 93% occur once, and the top ten carry roughly 0.11%. The sample here was unstimulated CD4+ T cells sorted from spleen or lymph node cells, taken before intestinal transplant. These receptors were taken from a human donor who received an intestinal transplant. CDR3s include the opening cysteine and the closing phenylalanine or tryptophan. A D gene is named only where the DNA matches it firmly. Part of the rows lack a size; the others show once, few, many or a class for expanded clones.

>TRBJ1-1|.|.|TRBV7-8
TGTGCCAGCAGCTTATTGGGGTTGAACACTGAAGCTTTCTTT
CASSLLGLNTEAFF
>TRBJ2-7|.|.|TRBV5-1
TGCGCCAGCAGCCGGGCGTTAGGCCCCGCCTACGAGCAGTACTTC
CASSRALGPAYEQYF
>TRBJ2-7|TRBD1|.|TRBV25-1
TGTGCCAGCCGGAGACAGGGGTCCTACGAGCAGTACTTC
CASRRQGSYEQYF
>TRBJ1-5|.|.|TRBV6-5
TGTGCCAGCAAGGCAGGGGTTTTTCAGCCCCAGCATTTT
CASKAGVFQPQHF
>TRBJ2-5|.|.|TRBV10-3
TGTGCCATCAGTGAGTCGGGCTCAAGCCAAGAGACCCAGTACTTC
CAISESGSSQETQYF
>TRBJ2-7|.|.|TRBV11-2
TGTGCCAGCAGCTTAGGCCGCCAACAGTACTTC
CASSLGRQQYF
>TRBJ2-6|TRBD2|.|TRBV7-3
TGTGCCAGCAGCAAGCTAGCGGGAAGGTCTGGGGCCAACGTCCTGACTTTC
CASSKLAGRSGANVLTF
>TRBJ2-4|.|.|TRBV5-6
TGTGCCAGCAGCTTCACAGGGCTAGCCAAAAACATTCAGTACTTC
CASSFTGLAKNIQYF
>TRBJ2-2|.|.|TRBV23-1
TGCGCCAGCAGTAAACGACCCCGTCTGACCGTCGGGGAGCTGTTTTTT
CASSKRPRLTVGELFF
>TRBJ2-7|.|.|TRBV5-4
TGTGCCAGCAGCCCGACGGGGACGGGTACCTACGAGCAGTACTTC
CASSPTGTGTYEQYF
>TRBJ1-5|.|.|TRBV7-8
TGTGCCAGCAGTCGGGACAGCAATCAGCCCCAGCATTTT
CASSRDSNQPQHF
>TRBJ2-5|TRBD1|.|TRBV9
TGTGCCAGCAGCGTAGCGGGGACAGGGGGTAGAGAGACCCAGTACTTC
CASSVAGTGGRETQYF
>TRBJ1-4|.|.|TRBV4-2
TGTGCCAGCAGCCAAGAGACCGAGGAGGTACTGTTTTTT
CASSQETEEVLFF
>TRBJ1-2|.|.|TRBV21-1
TGTGCCAGCAGCAAAAAAGGCCCTCCCGAGGACCACGCTAACTATGGCTACACCTTC
CASSKKGPPEDHANYGYTF
>TRBJ1-2|.|.|TRBV20-1
TGCAGTGCCCCGGAAATCTATGGCTACACCTTC
CSAPEIYGYTF
>TRBJ2-5|.|.|TRBV4-1
TGCGCCAGCAGCCCCCAGGGGCTACCTGGAGAGACCCAGTACTTC
CASSPQGLPGETQYF
>TRBJ2-7|TRBD2|once|TRBV5-6
TGTGCCAGCAGCCGCGTATTCCTAGCGGGAGCGTACGAGCAGTACTTC
CASSRVFLAGAYEQYF
>TRBJ2-7|TRBD1|.|TRBV13
TGTGCCAGCAGCTTATCTGGGACAGGGGCGTCCTACGAGCAGTACTTC
CASSLSGTGASYEQYF
>TRBJ2-7|TRBD2|.|TRBV7-9
TGTGCCAGCAGCCTAGCTAGCGGTCCCTACGAGCAGTACTTC
CASSLASGPYEQYF
>TRBJ2-2|.|.|TRBV16
TGTGCCAGCAGCCAATGGGGGTCCAACACCGGGGAGCTGTTTTTT
CASSQWGSNTGELFF
>TRBJ2-1|.|once|TRBV10-2
TGCGCCAGCACCAAGGAAGGGGCGGGGCTAGCCGTTGAGCAGTTCTTC
CASTKEGAGLAVEQFF
>TRBJ2-1|TRBD2|.|TRBV28
TGTGCCAGCAGTCGAACTACTAGCGGGAGGGTCCATGAGCAGTTCTTC
CASSRTTSGRVHEQFF
>TRBJ1-4|.|.|TRBV30
TGTGCCTGGAGACAGGGTGCGAGTGAAAAACTGTTTTTT
CAWRQGASEKLFF
>TRBJ2-7|.|.|TRBV6-6
TGTGCCAGCCTCAACGGAAATAGCGGAGAGCAGTACTTC
CASLNGNSGEQYF
>TRBJ2-4|.|.|TRBV11-2
TGTGCCAGCAGCTTAGTAGGCATTCAGTACTTC
CASSLVGIQYF
>TRBJ1-2|TRBD1|once|TRBV23-1
TGCGCCAGCAGCCAACCAGGACCCCGGGACAGGGCTCTCTATGGCTACACCTTC
CASSQPGPRDRALYGYTF
>TRBJ1-3|.|.|TRBV30
TGTGCCTGGAGTGTAATAAGGGCCTCTGGAAACACCATATATTTT
CAWSVIRASGNTIYF
>TRBJ1-5|.|few|TRBV19
TGTGCCACGAGCGTCGAGGGGCTTAGTCAGCCCCAGCATTTT
CATSVEGLSQPQHF
>TRBJ2-5|.|.|TRBV7-3
TGTGCCAGCAGCCGGGGGGCTCTGGAGACCCAGTACTTC
CASSRGALETQYF
>TRBJ1-1|TRBD1|.|TRBV10-1
TGCGCCAGCAGTGCGGGACAGGGGGTTTGGAGGGATGAAGCTTTCTTT
CASSAGQGVWRDEAFF
>TRBJ1-6|.|.|TRBV5-1
TGCGCCAGCAGCGCCGGCCAAGTCCCTTCGCCCCTCCACTTT
CASSAGQVPSPLHF
>TRBJ2-1|.|.|TRBV18
TGTGCCAGCTCACCACTTCCGGGCAGACAGTACAATGAGCAGTTCTTC
CASSPLPGRQYNEQFF
>TRBJ2-5|.|once|TRBV7-7
TGTGCTAGCAGCTTAGTACCAGGGGTGGGGGAGACCCAGTACTTC
CASSLVPGVGETQYF
>TRBJ2-7|.|.|TRBV28
TGTGCCAGCATCATGGAGGGGTCCGGGAGCTACGAGCAGTACTTC
CASIMEGSGSYEQYF
>TRBJ1-5|.|.|TRBV6-1
TGTGCCAGCAGTAGCAGAATCAATCAGCCCCAGCATTTT
CASSSRINQPQHF
>TRBJ1-2|.|.|TRBV27
TGTGCCAGCAGTCCTTATGACCGGAGCTATGGCTACACCTTC
CASSPYDRSYGYTF
>TRBJ2-7|.|.|TRBV27
TGTGCCAGCAGTTTAATCGGTGCCGGCGAGCAGTACTTC
CASSLIGAGEQYF
>TRBJ2-7|TRBD2|.|TRBV15
TGTGCCACCAGCAGAGGGGGAGGGGCCTACGAGCAGTACTTC
CATSRGGGAYEQYF
>TRBJ2-3|.|.|TRBV27
TGTGCCAGCAGTTTATTCCCTTCGGCAGGGGCTAGCACAGATACGCAGTATTTT
CASSLFPSAGASTDTQYF
>TRBJ2-7|.|.|TRBV15
TGTGCCACCAGCAGAGAGGGATTTGGGCAGTACTTC
CATSREGFGQYF
>TRBJ2-7|TRBD2|.|TRBV11-2
TGTGCCAGCAGCTTAGAAGCACTAGCGGGAAAGTACTTC
CASSLEALAGKYF
>TRBJ2-7|TRBD1|.|TRBV28
TGTGCCAGCAGCCTCAGCGGGACAGGGTCATACGAGCAGTACTTC
CASSLSGTGSYEQYF
>TRBJ2-5|.|.|TRBV5-1
TGCGCCAGCAGCCCGGAGACAGCCCTACGGGAGACCCAGTACTTC
CASSPETALRETQYF
>TRBJ2-7|TRBD1|.|TRBV6-5
TGTGCCAGTGCGCTCCGACAGGGGGCTAACGAGCAGTACTTC
CASALRQGANEQYF
>TRBJ2-3|.|.|TRBV7-2
TGTGCCAGCAGCTTAGTGCACGCAGATACGCAGTATTTT
CASSLVHADTQYF
>TRBJ1-2|.|.|TRBV6-1
TGTGCCAGCAGTGAAAGTGACGGCTATGGCTACACCTTC
CASSESDGYGYTF
>TRBJ2-1|TRBD2|.|TRBV29-1
TGCAGCGCCCGTACTGGACTAGCGGGACCCTCCTACAATGAGCAGTTCTTC
CSARTGLAGPSYNEQFF
>TRBJ1-5|.|.|TRBV7-2
TGTGCCAGCAGCTCACAGGCTGGGCTAAATCAGCCCCAGCATTTT
CASSSQAGLNQPQHF